The entry that follows covers one TCR beta chain sequence. Its antigen is undetermined. The sample originates from a study of beta chain features in type 1 diabetes. Study-wide context: Cell yields, gender and age were similar in healthy donors and patients. Findings and caveats of the study: People with Type 1 diabetes carried modestly yet significantly shorter TCRB CDR3s in all four CD4+ subsets. Insertion counts at VDJ junctions were lower in type 1 diabetes patients, who also showed more deletions there.

Isolated RNA was reverse transcribed in full, so expressed TCRB transcripts were sequenced. TCRdb keeps only in-frame clones here, not all; method: immunoSEQ multiplex PCR. The sample consists of 300,000 or so clones, over 11% of them appearing once. This CDR3 has 15 amino acids. Trimming cost V 0 bases and J 3 bases; bases outside gene matches: 2. Looked up from germline, CDR1 is SGHRS and CDR2 is YFSETQ. The sequence came from a young man with type 1 diabetes. The sequenced sample consisted of naive CD4+ T cells from blood. V gene TRBV5-1 combines with J gene TRBJ2-2; 7 nucleotides match TRBD1. CDR3 sequence (DNA): TGCGCCAGCAGCTTGGCAACAGGGGACACCGGGGAGCTGTTTTTT. Residues: CASSLATGDTGELFF.